This T cell receptor (beta chain) is from a study of early T cells in non-severe SARS-CoV-2 infection. This clonotype was observed many times. In germline, CDR1 is SGHRS, CDR2 YFSETQ. V gave up 0 bases and J gave up 9 bases, with 15 bases separating them. The CDR3 spans 14 residues. The protocol attached unique molecular identifiers to individual cDNA molecules. Each CDR3 protein is one row after TCRdb ran MiXCR on the 5' RACE reads. The sample contains some 37,000 distinct CDR3 sequences, roughly 9.7% of which appear only once. The rearrangement links TRBV5-1 to TRBJ1-2; D perhaps matches TRBD1 (5 bases). The sequence was obtained from an adult who was a healthcare worker with PCR-confirmed SARS-CoV-2 infection or an uninfected control (not recorded which). The sample consisted of whole blood. In nucleotides, the CDR3 is TGCGCCAGCAGCTTGGCCGGGGGGTTACGAAGCTACACCTTC. This sequence encodes CASSLAGGLRSYTF.